These 28 T cell receptor beta chains were sequenced from one sample in a study of OX40 agonist ivuxolimab in advanced cancers. Here immunoSEQ multiplex PCR was the method, and the copy in TCRdb shows in-frame clones only, minus some. The sample records tens of thousands of clones, 82% being singletons. Sequenced here: CD4+ or CD8+ T cells sorted from blood, sampled in a trial of the OX40 agonist ivuxolimab. All receptors come from an adult with an advanced solid tumor such as melanoma, head and neck, liver or kidney cancer.

This clone was observed a handful of times. The sample contains more than one DNA sequence encoding this CDR3. The chain joins TRBV18 to TRBJ1-1; D is unresolved. The length of the CDR3 is 13 residues. CDR1 is KGHSH and CDR2 is LQKENI in the germline V gene. Trimming pared 4 bases from V and 1 base from J, leaving 7 bases between. CDR3: CASSRGGNTEAFF. CDR3 sequence (DNA): TGTGCCAGCTCACGTGGTGGGAACACTGAAGCTTTCTTT.

This chain joins TRBV9 and TRBJ1-1; D unclear. The CDR3 length is 14 residues. Germline V CDR1 and CDR2: SGDLS, YYNGEE. Deletions cut 0 bases from V and 4 bases from J, with 10 bases between. CDR3 loop: CASSVEEQSTEAFF. In nucleotides, the CDR3 is TGTGCCAGCAGCGTAGAGGAACAGAGCACTGAAGCTTTCTTT.

The rearrangement joins TRBV7-8 to TRBJ2-7; D is perhaps TRBD1 or TRBD2 (6 bases each). The germline V gene has CDR1 SGHVS and CDR2 FQNEAQ. The CDR3 contains 14 residues. V lost 4 bases and J lost 4, with 14 bases in between. The CDR3 here is CASSSGGGWYEQYF. The CDR3 DNA is TGTGCCAGCAGCTCCGGGGGCGGGTGGTACGAGCAGTACTTC.

This clone was picked up one time. The genes are TRBV2 and TRBJ1-3; tentatively, D is TRBD1 (6 bases). CDR1 and CDR2 from the germline V gene are SNHLY and FYNNEI. The CDR3 covers 15 residues. Trimming took off 5 bases at V and 1 base at J, with 12 bases between the two ends. CDR3: CASSPDRTSGNTIYF. The CDR3 nucleotides are TGTGCCAGCAGTCCTGACAGGACGTCTGGAAACACCATATATTTT.

This clone was seen just once. The chain couples TRBV19 to TRBJ2-1; either TRBD1 or TRBD2 may supply D (5 bases each). Trimming cost V 8 bases and J 5 bases, with 19 bases left between them. This CDR3 has 15 residues. CDR1 LNHDA and CDR2 SQIVND come from the germline V gene (reference sequence). The CDR3 DNA is TGTGCCAGTCGTAAACCCGGGACCAATAACAATGAGCAGTTCTTC. Amino acid sequence: CASRKPGTNNNEQFF. Full variable domain (outside the CDR3, taken from reference TRBV19 and TRBJ2-1): DGGITQSPKYLFRKEGQNVTLSCEQNLNHDAMYWYRQDPGQGLRLIYYSQIVNDFQKGDIAEGYSVSREKKESFPLTVTSAQKNPTAFYLCASRKPGTNNNEQFFGPGTRLTVL.

CDR3 coding DNA: TGCAGTGGGAGGACTAATGAAAAACTGTTTTTT. It yields the protein CSGRTNEKLFF. The chain carries TRBV20-1 and TRBJ1-4; no firm D call. V shed 7 bases and J shed 2 bases, with 5 bases lying between them. CDR1 DFQATT and CDR2 SNEGSKA come from the germline V gene (reference sequence). CDR3 length equals 11 residues.

The chain joins TRBV27 to TRBJ1-5; a weak D match, TRBD1 (5 bases). Looked up from germline, CDR1 is MNHEY and CDR2 is SMNVEV (reference sequence). V was trimmed by 2 bases and J by 0 bases, leaving 14 bases between them. This CDR3 has 17 residues. Written as DNA, the CDR3 is TGTGCCAGCAGTTTAGGTGGGCAGGGATATAGCAATCAGCCCCAGCATTTT. Its translation: CASSLGGQGYSNQPQHF.

This clone was found a few times. V and J are TRBV6-1 and TRBJ2-5; 8 bases line up with TRBD2. Germline V CDR1 and CDR2: MNHNS, SASEGT. With V trimmed by 6 bases and J by 5 bases, 5 bases remained unmatched. This CDR3 comprises 13 residues. The CDR3 loop is CASSREGRETQYF. The DNA for the CDR3 is TGTGCCAGCAGCCGGGAGGGCCGGGAGACCCAGTACTTC.

CDR3: CASSPGDGGNQPQHF. The CDR3 coding sequence is TGTGCCAGCAGCCCCGGGGACGGGGGCAATCAGCCCCAGCATTTT. The chain uses TRBV7-9 and TRBJ1-5, with TRBD1 as a possible D gene (5 bases). In germline, CDR1 is SEHNR, CDR2 FQNEAQ (reference sequence). Trimming shortened V by 5 bases and J by 2 bases, and 13 bases separated the two germline ends. The CDR3 consists of 15 residues.

This clone showed up just once. This chain uses TRBV6-5 with TRBJ2-7; perhaps TRBD2 as D (7 bases). The CDR3 sequence is 14 residues long. V lost 5 bases and J lost 5, with 16 bases in between. Germline CDR1 MNHEY, CDR2 SVGAGI. The CDR3 loop is CASSEGGAPHEQYF. Written as DNA, the CDR3 is TGTGCCAGCAGTGAAGGGGGGGCTCCCCACGAGCAGTACTTC.

This sequence joins TRBV27 and TRBJ1-3; the D is unclear. CDR3 length: 14 amino acids. V dropped 6 bases and J dropped 3 bases, with 12 bases sitting between them. CDR1 is MNHEY, CDR2 SMNVEV, per germline (reference sequence). CDR3 sequence: CASSPYFNGNTIYF. In nucleotides, the CDR3 is TGTGCCAGCAGCCCCTATTTTAATGGAAACACCATATATTTT.

The V gene is TRBV28, the J gene TRBJ1-1; no clear D. Trimming took 2 bases from V and 4 from J, leaving 5 bases between them. The CDR3 sequence is 12 residues long. Germline V gene lookup returns CDR1 MDHEN and CDR2 SYDVKM. CDR3 amino acids: CASSLRITEAFF. The DNA for the CDR3 is TGTGCCAGCAGTTTAAGGATCACTGAAGCTTTCTTT.

On this clone itself: One end of the junction does not line up with germline, which may come from a read error. The V call is TRBV10-3, the J call TRBJ1-2; D is ambiguous. Germline CDR1 and CDR2: ENHRY and SYGVKD. This CDR3 region has 15 residues. The CDR3 loop is CASSYSSNRVYGYTF. The CDR3 DNA sequence: TGTGCCAGCAGTTACTCGAGTAATAGGGTCTATGGCTACACCTTC.

The chain links TRBV6-1 to TRBJ1-1; no clear D gene. Per germline, CDR1 MNHNS and CDR2 SASEGT. The V gene lost 5 bases and the J gene lost 9 bases, with 10 bases spanning the gap. This CDR3 has 11 residues. For the CDR3, the DNA is TGTGCCAGCAGTTCCCCCCCAAAAGCTTTCTTT. Residues: CASSSPPKAFF.

The chain carries TRBV11-3 and TRBJ2-4; possibly TRBD2 for D (5 bases). This CDR3 comprises 14 residues. The ends were cut back, 5 bases at V and 0 bases at J, with 8 bases in the middle. The germline V gene encodes CDR1 SGHNT and CDR2 YENEEA. CDR3: CASSLEGAKNIQYF. CDR3 coding DNA: TGTGCCAGCAGCCTCGAGGGAGCCAAAAACATTCAGTACTTC. The full variable domain, rest sourced from reference TRBV11-3 and TRBJ2-4, is EAGVVQSPRYKIIEKKQPVAFWCNPISGHNTLYWYLQNLGQGPELLIRYENEEAVDDSQLPKDRFSAERLKGVDSTLKIQPAELGDSAVYLCASSLEGAKNIQYFGAGTRLSVL.

The rearrangement joins TRBV6-1 to TRBJ2-5; 11 bases fit TRBD1. In germline, CDR1 is MNHNS, CDR2 SASEGT. V lost 3 bases, J lost 5 bases, and 5 bases stayed unmatched. This CDR3 region has 15 residues. The CDR3 DNA sequence: TGTGCCAGCAGTGACCGGACAGGGGGCCGTGAGACCCAGTACTTC. Translation: CASSDRTGGRETQYF.

This clone was detected a few times. The V and J genes are TRBV5-1 and TRBJ2-7; no clear D gene. CDR3 size: 12 residues. Germline V gene sequence: CDR1 SGHRS, CDR2 YFSETQ. V lost 4 bases and J lost 5, with 10 bases in between. The CDR3 loop reads CASSQIGHEQYF. CDR3 in DNA: TGCGCCAGCAGCCAGATAGGGCACGAGCAGTACTTC.

The chain recombines TRBV27 with TRBJ2-7; D is uncertain. This CDR3 spans 15 amino acids. V lost 8 bases and J 3 bases, leaving 20 bases between the germline ends. Germline CDR1 and CDR2: MNHEY and SMNVEV (reference sequence). CDR3 in DNA: TGTGCCAGCGCCTCCTGGCGGCCTCCTAACTACGAGCAGTACTTC. Its translation is CASASWRPPNYEQYF.

The genes are TRBV7-2 and TRBJ1-4; D remains unclear. V lost 6 bases and J lost 10, with 24 bases in between. This CDR3 spans 16 amino acids. Germline assignment: CDR1 SGHTA and CDR2 FQGNSA. CDR3 sequence reads: CASRDPRREVPGKLFF. Written as DNA, the CDR3 is TGTGCCAGCAGGGACCCCAGAAGGGAGGTACCAGGAAAACTGTTTTTT.

This clone was seen a few times. This rearrangement joins TRBV7-2 to TRBJ1-1, with unresolved D. From germline, CDR1 is SGHTA and CDR2 FQGNSA. V was trimmed by 5 bases and J by 10 bases, leaving 14 bases between them. This CDR3 spans 12 amino acids. The CDR3 reads CASSNNPGGAFF. The CDR3 coding sequence is TGTGCCAGCAGCAACAACCCCGGTGGAGCTTTCTTT.

The chain combines TRBV28 with TRBJ2-3; no definite D call. Trimming left V 6 bases short and J 1 base short, with 20 bases between. Germline values: CDR1 MDHEN, CDR2 SYDVKM. The CDR3 contains 17 residues. The CDR3 DNA reads TGTGCCAGCAGCACCCGACCAGGTCAAACCGGCACAGATACGCAGTATTTT. Its protein is CASSTRPGQTGTDTQYF.

The chain employs TRBV5-1 and TRBJ2-2; no clear D. Deletions cut 0 bases from V and 0 bases from J, with 6 bases between. The CDR3 runs 15 residues. CDR1 SGHRS and CDR2 YFSETQ come from the germline V gene. This CDR3 reads CASSLGHTNTGELFF. CDR3 coding DNA: TGCGCCAGCAGCTTGGGGCATACGAACACCGGGGAGCTGTTTTTT.

The rearrangement joins TRBV7-2 to TRBJ2-7; 7 bases map to TRBD2. CDR1 is SGHTA, CDR2 FQGNSA, per germline. There are 15 residues in the CDR3. The V segment lost 1 base and the J segment 2 bases; nucleotides outside the gene matches: 5. CDR3 loop: CASSLGLAVTYEQYF. The CDR3 DNA follows: TGTGCCAGCAGCTTAGGCCTAGCGGTAACCTACGAGCAGTACTTC.

The rearrangement links TRBV19 to TRBJ1-6, with D perhaps TRBD1 (5 bases). The CDR3 sequence is 16 residues long. V was shortened by 5 bases and J by 7 bases, with 18 bases between the two germline ends. Germline V lookup: CDR1 LNHDA, CDR2 SQIVND (reference sequence). The CDR3 is CASSGLPGTVNSPLHF. The CDR3, as DNA: TGTGCCAGTAGTGGCTTACCCGGGACCGTAAATTCACCCCTCCACTTT. Full variable domain (missing parts from reference TRBV19 and TRBJ1-6): DGGITQSPKYLFRKEGQNVTLSCEQNLNHDAMYWYRQDPGQGLRLIYYSQIVNDFQKGDIAEGYSVSREKKESFPLTVTSAQKNPTAFYLCASSGLPGTVNSPLHFGNGTRLTVT.

The chain has TRBV6-5 and TRBJ1-2; possibly TRBD1 for D (6 bases). CDR3 size: 14 residues. V was clipped by 1 base and J by 8 bases, with 14 bases between them. Germline V gives CDR1 MNHEY, CDR2 SVGAGI. The CDR3 coding sequence is TGTGCCAGCAGTTACTATGCCAGGGGAAGGGGCTACACCTTC. It codes for CASSYYARGRGYTF.

This chain links TRBV7-2 with TRBJ2-7; 8 bases map to TRBD1. J lost 3 bases, V lost 5 bases, and 9 bases had no gene match. Germline V gene sequence: CDR1 SGHTA, CDR2 FQGNSA. This CDR3 comprises 15 residues. CDR3 residues: CASSNRDRTIYEQYF. In DNA, the CDR3 is TGTGCCAGCAGCAACCGGGACAGGACAATCTACGAGCAGTACTTC.

This clone has just a few counts. The chain uses TRBV28 and TRBJ2-3; no firm D call. V was clipped by 4 bases and J by 1 base, with 12 bases between them. This CDR3 contains 15 residues. Germline CDR1 reads MDHEN; CDR2 reads SYDVKM. This CDR3 is CASSSPATGTDTQYF. CDR3 nucleotide sequence: TGTGCCAGCAGTTCACCAGCCACGGGCACAGATACGCAGTATTTT.

V gene TRBV7-3 combines with J gene TRBJ1-1, with a weak D call TRBD1 (5 bases). The V gene lost 3 bases and the J gene lost 1 base, with 6 bases spanning the gap. CDR1 and CDR2 from the germline V gene are SGHTA and FQGTGA. CDR3 length equals 13 residues. In DNA form, the CDR3 reads TGTGCCAGCAGCTTTGGGGCGAACACTGAAGCTTTCTTT. Protein sequence: CASSFGANTEAFF.